This T cell receptor beta chain was observed in a study of T-cell reconstitution after alpha-beta-depleted transplantation in children (TCRdb year 2016). With regard to the full study: Using TCR repertoire profiling, the study quantitatively followed how T-cell immune reconstitution unfolded in children after TCRalphabeta/CD19-depleted allogeneic hematopoietic cell transplantation.

The treatment or condition label corresponds to: allogeneic hematopoietic cell transplantation with graft depleted of TCRalphabeta T cells and CD19 B cells. TCRalphabeta/CD19-depleted allogeneic hematopoietic cell grafts were given to the transplant recipients, all of whom were children. Points the paper makes about the study in general: Apparently early alphabetaT-cell count recovery about two months after transplant reportedly relied on only several hundred rapidly expanded clones derived from non-depleted graft cells. The frequencies of hyperexpanded clones fell over the following months, and after one year, T-cell counts and TCRbeta diversity were mostly attributed to newly produced T cells. In some patients, high TCRbeta diversity at day 60 was attributed to recipient T cells and intrathymic progenitors that had survived conditioning.

Trimming removed 5 bases from V and 4 bases from J, leaving 20 bases between the germline ends. The CDR3 starts with the cysteine, ends with the phenylalanine, and has 16 residues. Kept here is only the CDR3 DNA, which spans 48 bases and is read in frame from base 1. Libraries came from PCR. The data were produced on an Illumina HiSeq 2500. Molecular barcoding was employed in the preparation of TCR libraries, with unique molecular identifiers being used to normalize TCRbeta repertoire quantification. The public reads were quality trimmed at Q25 with fastp and then assembled into clones with MiXCR by TCRdb, keeping productive beta chains. One record per CDR3 amino acid sequence lists the most common genes and DNA. The sample table lists around 490,000 distinct CDR3 sequences, about an eighth of them with a count of one. The ten largest clones capture about 14% of the sample. In the case of this clonotype: The antigen it recognizes is unknown. No clone much larger than this one lies a single base away; base qualities are absent.

This specimen consisted of PBMCs, mostly from graft donor cells, obtained 180 days after TCRalphabeta/CD19-depleted stem cell transplant. This sequence uses TRBV12-3 or TRBV12-4 and TRBJ1-2; no D gene is confidently identified. The TCR comes from a female patient aged 2-9 years who had a stem cell transplant for aplastic anemia, so the T cells may come from the graft donor. The nucleotide sequence is given as TGTGCCAGCAGTCTCCCTGTCCAGCCCGACTTCTATGGCTACACCTTC. This yields the protein CASSLPVQPDFYGYTF.